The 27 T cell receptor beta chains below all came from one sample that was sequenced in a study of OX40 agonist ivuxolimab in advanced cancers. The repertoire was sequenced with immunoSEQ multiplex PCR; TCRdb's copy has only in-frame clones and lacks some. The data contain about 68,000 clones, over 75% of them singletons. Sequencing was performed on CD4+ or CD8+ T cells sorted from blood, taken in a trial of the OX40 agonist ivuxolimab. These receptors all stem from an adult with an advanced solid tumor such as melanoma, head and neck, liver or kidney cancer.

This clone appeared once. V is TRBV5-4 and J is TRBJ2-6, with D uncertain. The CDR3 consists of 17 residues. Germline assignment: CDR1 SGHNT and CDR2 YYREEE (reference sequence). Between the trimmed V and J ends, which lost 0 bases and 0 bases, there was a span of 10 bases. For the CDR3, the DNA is TGTGCCAGCAGCTTGGCGGTCCGTCCCTCTGGGGCCAACGTCCTGACTTTC. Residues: CASSLAVRPSGANVLTF.

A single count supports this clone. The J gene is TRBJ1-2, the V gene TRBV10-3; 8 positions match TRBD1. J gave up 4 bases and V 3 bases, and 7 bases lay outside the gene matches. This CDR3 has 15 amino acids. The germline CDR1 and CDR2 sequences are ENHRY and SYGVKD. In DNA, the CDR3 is TGTGCCATCAGTGATCCCGGACAGGGTAGCTATGGCTACACCTTC. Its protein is CAISDPGQGSYGYTF.

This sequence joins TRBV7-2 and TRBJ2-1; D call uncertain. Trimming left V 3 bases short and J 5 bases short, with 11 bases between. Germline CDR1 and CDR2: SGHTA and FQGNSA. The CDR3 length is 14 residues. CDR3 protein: CASSFGRENNEQFF. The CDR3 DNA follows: TGTGCCAGCAGCTTCGGTAGGGAAAACAATGAGCAGTTCTTC.

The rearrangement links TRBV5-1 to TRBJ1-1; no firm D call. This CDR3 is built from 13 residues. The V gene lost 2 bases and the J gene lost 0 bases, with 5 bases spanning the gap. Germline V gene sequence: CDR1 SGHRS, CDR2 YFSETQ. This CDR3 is CASSFGMNTEAFF. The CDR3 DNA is TGCGCCAGCAGCTTTGGTATGAACACTGAAGCTTTCTTT.

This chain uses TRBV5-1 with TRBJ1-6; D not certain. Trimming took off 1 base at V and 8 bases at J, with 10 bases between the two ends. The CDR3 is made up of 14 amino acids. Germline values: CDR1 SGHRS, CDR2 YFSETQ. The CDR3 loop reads CASSLTGEDSPLHF. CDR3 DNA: TGCGCCAGCAGCTTGACCGGGGAGGATTCACCCCTCCACTTT.

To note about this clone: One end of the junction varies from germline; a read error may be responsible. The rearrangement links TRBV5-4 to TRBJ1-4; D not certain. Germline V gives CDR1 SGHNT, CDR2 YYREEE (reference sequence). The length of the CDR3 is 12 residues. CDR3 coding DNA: TGTGCCAGCAGCTTGGAACACAGAGATTACTCTTTT. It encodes CASSLEHRDYSF.

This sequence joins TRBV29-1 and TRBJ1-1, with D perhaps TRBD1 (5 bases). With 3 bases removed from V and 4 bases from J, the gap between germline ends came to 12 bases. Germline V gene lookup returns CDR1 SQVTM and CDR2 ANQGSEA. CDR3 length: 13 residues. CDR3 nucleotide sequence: TGCAGCGTTGATCGCGGGGCAGCCACTGAAGCTTTCTTT. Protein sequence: CSVDRGAATEAFF.

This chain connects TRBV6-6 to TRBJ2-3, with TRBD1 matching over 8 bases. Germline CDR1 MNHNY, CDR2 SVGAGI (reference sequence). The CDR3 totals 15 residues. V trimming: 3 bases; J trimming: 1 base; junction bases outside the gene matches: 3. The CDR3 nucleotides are TGTGCCAGCAGTTATGAGGACAGGGGCACAGATACGCAGTATTTT. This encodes CASSYEDRGTDTQYF.

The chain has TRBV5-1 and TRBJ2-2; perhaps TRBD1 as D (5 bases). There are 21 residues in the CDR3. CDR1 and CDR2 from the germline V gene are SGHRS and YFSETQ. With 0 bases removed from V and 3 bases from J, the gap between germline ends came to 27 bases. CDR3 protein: CASSLAPGFGLKAAYTGELFF. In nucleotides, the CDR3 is TGCGCCAGCAGCTTGGCCCCAGGGTTCGGGCTTAAGGCCGCTTACACCGGGGAGCTGTTTTTT.

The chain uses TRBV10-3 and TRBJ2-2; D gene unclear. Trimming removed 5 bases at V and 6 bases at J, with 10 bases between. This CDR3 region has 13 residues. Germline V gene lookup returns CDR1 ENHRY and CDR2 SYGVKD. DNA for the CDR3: TGTGCCATCAGTTCTAACGGGCCCGGGGAGCTGTTTTTT. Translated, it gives CAISSNGPGELFF.

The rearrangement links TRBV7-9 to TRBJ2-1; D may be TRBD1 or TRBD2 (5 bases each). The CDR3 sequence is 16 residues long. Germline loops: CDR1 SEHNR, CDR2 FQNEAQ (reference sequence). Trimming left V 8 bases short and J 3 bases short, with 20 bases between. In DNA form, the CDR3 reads TGTGCCAGCGGGACGCTGCGGGTCTCAATCTACAATGAGCAGTTCTTC. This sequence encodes CASGTLRVSIYNEQFF.

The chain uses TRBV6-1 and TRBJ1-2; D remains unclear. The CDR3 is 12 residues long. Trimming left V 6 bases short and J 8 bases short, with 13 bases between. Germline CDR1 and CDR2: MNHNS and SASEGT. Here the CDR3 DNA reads TGTGCCAGCAGGGCGGATCGTGAAGGCTACACCTTC. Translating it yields CASRADREGYTF.

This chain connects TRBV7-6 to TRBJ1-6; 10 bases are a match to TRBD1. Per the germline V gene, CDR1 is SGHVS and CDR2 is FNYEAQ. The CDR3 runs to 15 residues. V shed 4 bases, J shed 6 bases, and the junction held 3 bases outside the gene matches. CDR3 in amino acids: CASSSGTGVNSPLHF. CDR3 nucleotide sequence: TGTGCCAGCAGCTCCGGGACAGGGGTTAATTCACCCCTCCACTTT.

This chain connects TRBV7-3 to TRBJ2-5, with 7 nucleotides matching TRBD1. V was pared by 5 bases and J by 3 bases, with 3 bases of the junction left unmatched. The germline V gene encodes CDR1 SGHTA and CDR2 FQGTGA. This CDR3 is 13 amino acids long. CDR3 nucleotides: TGTGCCAGCAGCCGGGACAGAGAAGAGACCCAGTACTTC. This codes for CASSRDREETQYF.

CDR3 in DNA: TGTGCCAGCTCACCCACGTCGGATCAGCCCCAGCATTTT. Residues: CASSPTSDQPQHF. V is TRBV18 and J is TRBJ1-5; D not certain. The CDR3 consists of 13 residues. V gave up 3 bases and J gave up 5 bases, with 8 bases separating them. The V gene's germline CDR1 is KGHSH and CDR2 LQKENI.

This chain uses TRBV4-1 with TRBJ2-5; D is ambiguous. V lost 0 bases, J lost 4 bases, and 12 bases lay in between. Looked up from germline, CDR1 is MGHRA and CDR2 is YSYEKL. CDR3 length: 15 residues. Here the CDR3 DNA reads TGCGCCAGCAGCCAAGACGGGCGGTATGGAGAGACCCAGTACTTC. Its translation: CASSQDGRYGETQYF.

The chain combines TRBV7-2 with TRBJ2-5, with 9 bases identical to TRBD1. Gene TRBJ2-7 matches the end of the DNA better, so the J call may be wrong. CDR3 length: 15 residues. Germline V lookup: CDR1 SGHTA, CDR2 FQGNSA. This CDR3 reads CASSSRTGEAYEQYF. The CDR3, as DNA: TGTGCCAGCAGCTCCCGGACAGGGGAGGCCTACGAGCAGTACTTC.

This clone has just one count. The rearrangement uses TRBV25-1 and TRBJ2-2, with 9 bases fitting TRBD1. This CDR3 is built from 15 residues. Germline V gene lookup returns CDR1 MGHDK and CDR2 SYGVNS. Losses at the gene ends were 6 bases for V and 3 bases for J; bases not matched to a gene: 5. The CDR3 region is CASSSGTGYTGELFF. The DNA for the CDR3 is TGTGCCAGCAGCTCCGGGACAGGGTACACCGGGGAGCTGTTTTTT.

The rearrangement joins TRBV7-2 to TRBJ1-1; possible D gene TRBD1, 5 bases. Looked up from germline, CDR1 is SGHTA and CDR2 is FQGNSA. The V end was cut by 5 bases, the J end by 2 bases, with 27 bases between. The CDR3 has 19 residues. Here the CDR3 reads CASSTHGGTSRYLNTEAFF. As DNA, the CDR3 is TGTGCCAGCAGCACCCATGGGGGGACGTCTCGATACCTCAACACTGAAGCTTTCTTT.

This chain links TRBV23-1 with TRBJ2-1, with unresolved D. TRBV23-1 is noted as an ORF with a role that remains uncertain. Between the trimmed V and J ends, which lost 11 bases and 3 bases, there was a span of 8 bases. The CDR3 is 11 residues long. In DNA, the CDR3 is TGCGCCGGTCGTTTCTACAATGAGCAGTTCTTC. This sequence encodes CAGRFYNEQFF.

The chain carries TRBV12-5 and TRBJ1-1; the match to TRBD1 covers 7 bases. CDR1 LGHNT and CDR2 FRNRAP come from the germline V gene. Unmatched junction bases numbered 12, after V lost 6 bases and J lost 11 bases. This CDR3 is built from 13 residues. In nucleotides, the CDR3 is TGTGCTAGTGGCTCCCGGGAGGGGGCTTCGGCTTTCTTT. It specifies CASGSREGASAFF.

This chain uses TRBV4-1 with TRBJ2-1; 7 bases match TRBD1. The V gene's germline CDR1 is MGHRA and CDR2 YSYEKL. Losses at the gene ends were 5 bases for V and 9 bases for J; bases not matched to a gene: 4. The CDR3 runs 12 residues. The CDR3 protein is CASSVGGSEQFF. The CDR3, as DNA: TGCGCCAGCAGCGTAGGGGGCTCTGAGCAGTTCTTC.

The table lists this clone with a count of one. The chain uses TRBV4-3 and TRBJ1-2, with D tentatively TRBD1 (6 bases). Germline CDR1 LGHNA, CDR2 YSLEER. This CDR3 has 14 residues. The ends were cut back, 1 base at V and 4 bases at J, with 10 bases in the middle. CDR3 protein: CASSQVRDTYGYTF. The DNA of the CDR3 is TGCGCCAGCAGCCAAGTCCGGGACACCTATGGCTACACCTTC.

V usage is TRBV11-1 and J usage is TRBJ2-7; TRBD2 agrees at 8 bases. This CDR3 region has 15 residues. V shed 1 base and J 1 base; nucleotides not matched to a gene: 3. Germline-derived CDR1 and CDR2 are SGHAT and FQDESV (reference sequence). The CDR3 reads CASSLELAASYEQYF. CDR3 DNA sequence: TGTGCCAGCAGCTTAGAACTAGCGGCTTCCTACGAGCAGTACTTC. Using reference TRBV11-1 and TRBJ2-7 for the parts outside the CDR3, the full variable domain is EAEVAQSPRYKITEKSQAVAFWCDPISGHATLYWYRQILGQGPELLVQFQDESVVDDSQLPKDRFSAERLKGVDSTLKIQPAELGDSAMYLCASSLELAASYEQYFGPGTRLTVT.

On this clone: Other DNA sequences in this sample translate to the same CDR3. CDR3 DNA: TGCGCCAGCAGCTTGGGGGGGGAGAGCTCCTACGAGCAGTACTTC. It translates to CASSLGGESSYEQYF. V and J are TRBV5-1 and TRBJ2-7; D perhaps matches TRBD2 (6 bases). Germline V CDR1 and CDR2: SGHRS, YFSETQ. The V end lost 0 bases, the J end lost 0 bases, and 10 bases lay between the germline ends. The CDR3 is 15 residues long.

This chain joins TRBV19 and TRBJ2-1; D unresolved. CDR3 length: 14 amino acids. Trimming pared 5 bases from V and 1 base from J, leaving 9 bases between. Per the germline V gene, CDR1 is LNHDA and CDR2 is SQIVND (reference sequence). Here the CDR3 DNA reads TGTGCCAGTAGTTTGACACCTTCCTACAATGAGCAGTTCTTC. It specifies CASSLTPSYNEQFF.

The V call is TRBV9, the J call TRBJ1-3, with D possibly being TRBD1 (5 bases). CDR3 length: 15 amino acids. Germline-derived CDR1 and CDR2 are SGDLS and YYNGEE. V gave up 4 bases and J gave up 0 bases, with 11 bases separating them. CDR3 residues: CASSRGFGSGNTIYF. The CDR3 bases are TGTGCCAGCAGCCGGGGCTTTGGCTCTGGAAACACCATATATTTT.